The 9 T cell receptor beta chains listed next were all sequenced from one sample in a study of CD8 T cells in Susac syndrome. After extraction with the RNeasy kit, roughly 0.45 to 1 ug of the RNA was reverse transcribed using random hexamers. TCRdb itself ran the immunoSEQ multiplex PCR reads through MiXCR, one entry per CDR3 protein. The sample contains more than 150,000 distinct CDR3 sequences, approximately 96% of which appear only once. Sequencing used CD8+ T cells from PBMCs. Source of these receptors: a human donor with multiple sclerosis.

DNA of the CDR3: TGTGCCAGCAGCCCTGGGAACACCGGGGAGCTGTTTTTT. Amino acid sequence: CASSPGNTGELFF. This chain uses TRBV9 with TRBJ2-2, with D uncertain. V shed 4 bases and J shed 1 base, with 5 bases lying between them. Per the germline V gene, CDR1 is SGDLS and CDR2 is YYNGEE. The CDR3 spans 13 residues. The whole variable domain, remainder taken from reference TRBV9 and TRBJ2-2, is DSGVTQTPKHLITATGQRVTLRCSPRSGDLSVYWYQQSLDQGLQFLIQYYNGEERAKGNILERFSAQQFPDLHSELNLSSLELGDSALYFCASSPGNTGELFFGEGSRLTVL.

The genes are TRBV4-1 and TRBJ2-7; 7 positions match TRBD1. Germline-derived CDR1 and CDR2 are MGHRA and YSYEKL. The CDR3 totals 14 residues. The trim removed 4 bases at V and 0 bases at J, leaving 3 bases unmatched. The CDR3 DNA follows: TGCGCCAGCAGCCCCGGACAGGTCTCCTACGAGCAGTACTTC. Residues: CASSPGQVSYEQYF.

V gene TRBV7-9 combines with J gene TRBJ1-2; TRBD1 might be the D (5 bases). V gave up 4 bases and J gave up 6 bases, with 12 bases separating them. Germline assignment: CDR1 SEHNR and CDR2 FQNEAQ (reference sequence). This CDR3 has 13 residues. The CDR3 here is CASSSVQADGYTF. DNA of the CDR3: TGTGCCAGCAGCTCGGTACAGGCCGATGGCTACACCTTC.

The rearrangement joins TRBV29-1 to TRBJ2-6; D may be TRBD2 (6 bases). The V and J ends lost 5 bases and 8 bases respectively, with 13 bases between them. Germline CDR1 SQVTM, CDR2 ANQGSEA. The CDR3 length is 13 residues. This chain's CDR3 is CSVTRGGTNVLTF. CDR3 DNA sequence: TGCAGCGTTACGCGGGGCGGTACCAACGTCCTGACTTTC.

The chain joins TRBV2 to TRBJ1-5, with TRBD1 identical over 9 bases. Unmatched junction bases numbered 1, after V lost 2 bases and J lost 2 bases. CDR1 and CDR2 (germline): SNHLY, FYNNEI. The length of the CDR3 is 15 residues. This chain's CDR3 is CASSERTGGNQPQHF. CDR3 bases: TGTGCCAGCAGTGAACGGACAGGGGGCAATCAGCCCCAGCATTTT.

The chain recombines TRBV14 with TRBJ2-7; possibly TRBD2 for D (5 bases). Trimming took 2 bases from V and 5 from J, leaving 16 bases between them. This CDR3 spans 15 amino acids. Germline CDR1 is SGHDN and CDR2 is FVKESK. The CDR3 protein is CASSQTNRGINEQYF. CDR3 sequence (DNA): TGTGCCAGCAGCCAAACGAACCGGGGTATCAACGAGCAGTACTTC.

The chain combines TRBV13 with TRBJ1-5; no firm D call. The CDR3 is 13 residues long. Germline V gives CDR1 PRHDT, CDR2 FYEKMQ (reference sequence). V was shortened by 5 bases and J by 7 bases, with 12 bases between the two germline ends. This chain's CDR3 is CASSDGPQQPQHF. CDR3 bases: TGTGCCAGCAGCGACGGCCCTCAACAGCCCCAGCATTTT.

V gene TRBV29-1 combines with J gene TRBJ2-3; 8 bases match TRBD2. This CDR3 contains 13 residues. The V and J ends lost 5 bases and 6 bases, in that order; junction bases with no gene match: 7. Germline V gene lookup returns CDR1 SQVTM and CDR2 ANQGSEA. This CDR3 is CSVSGSTTDTQYF. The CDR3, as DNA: TGCAGCGTTAGCGGGAGTACTACTGATACGCAGTATTTT.

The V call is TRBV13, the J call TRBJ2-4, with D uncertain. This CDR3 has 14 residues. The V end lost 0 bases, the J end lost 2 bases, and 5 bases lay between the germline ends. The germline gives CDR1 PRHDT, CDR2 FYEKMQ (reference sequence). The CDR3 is CASSLGRSKNIQYF. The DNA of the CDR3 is TGTGCCAGCAGCTTAGGGCGGTCCAAAAACATTCAGTACTTC.